A single sample gave rise to the 8 T cell receptor beta chains below, sequenced in a study of healthy donors' naive CD4 and CD8 T cells. Each TCR library used around 0.5 ug of total RNA and a linear amplification protocol. TCRdb itself ran the reads through MiXCR, one entry per CDR3 protein. The sample lists 180,000 or so distinct CDR3 sequences, about 74% occurring once. The material sequenced was naive CD4+ and CD8+ T cells sorted from blood, pooled from several donors. The receptors stem from a pool of human donors in good health; the sample pools cells from several healthy donors.

The chain recombines TRBV19 with TRBJ2-7, with D possibly TRBD2 on 5 matching bases. CDR1 and CDR2 from the germline V gene are LNHDA and SQIVND (reference sequence). The CDR3 is 14 amino acids. Trimming left V 10 bases short and J 6 bases short, with 22 bases between. The CDR3 nucleotides are TGTGCCACATCGGGGTTTGTTTCATCCGGCGAGCAGTACTTC. Translating gives CATSGFVSSGEQYF.

This chain uses TRBV29-1 with TRBJ1-2; D might be TRBD1 (5 bases). Germline lookup yields CDR1 SQVTM and CDR2 ANQGSEA. CDR3 length equals 13 residues. The ends were cut back, 0 bases at V and 4 bases at J, with 9 bases in the middle. The CDR3 loop reads CSVEDRGPYGYTF. Here the CDR3 DNA reads TGCAGCGTTGAAGATCGGGGACCCTATGGCTACACCTTC.

The chain links TRBV29-1 to TRBJ2-7; D gene ambiguous. Germline V gene lookup returns CDR1 SQVTM and CDR2 ANQGSEA. The V gene lost 0 bases and the J gene lost 8 bases, with 8 bases spanning the gap. The length of the CDR3 is 11 residues. In nucleotides, the CDR3 is TGCAGCGTTGAAGATCTGATACAGCAGTACTTC. The encoded protein is CSVEDLIQQYF.

This clonotype appeared once. The gene calls are TRBV20-1 and TRBJ1-1; D is perhaps TRBD1 (5 bases). V was pared by 4 bases and J by 2 bases, with 11 bases between. CDR1 DFQATT and CDR2 SNEGSKA come from the germline V gene (reference sequence). This CDR3 has 13 residues. As DNA, the CDR3 is TGCAGTGCTAAAACAGGACTAAACACTGAAGCTTTCTTT. This codes for CSAKTGLNTEAFF.

The chain uses TRBV5-1 and TRBJ1-2; D may be TRBD1 (5 bases). The CDR3 extends over 16 amino acids. V was shortened by 4 bases and J by 8 bases, with 24 bases between the two germline ends. Per germline, CDR1 SGHRS and CDR2 YFSETQ. CDR3 sequence reads: CASSLITTQASGGYTF. CDR3 coding DNA: TGCGCCAGCAGCCTCATAACCACACAGGCCTCAGGCGGCTACACCTTC.

This chain joins TRBV6-6 and TRBJ2-1; TRBD2 matches 10 bases. The CDR3 has 16 residues. Trimming removed 2 bases from V and 6 bases from J; junction bases left unmatched: 7. From germline, CDR1 is MNHNY and CDR2 SVGAGI (reference sequence). The CDR3 DNA sequence: TGTGCCAGCAGTTACCTCACTAGCGGGATAAGCAATGAGCAGTTCTTC. This translates into CASSYLTSGISNEQFF.

The chain has TRBV6-5 and TRBJ1-2; D not certain. CDR3 length: 13 residues. Germline CDR1 reads MNHEY; CDR2 reads SVGAGI. The ends were cut back, 8 bases at V and 6 bases at J, with 16 bases in the middle. CDR3 bases: TGTGCCAGCTCTAAAGCGGGCACTCATGGCTACACCTTC. Translating gives CASSKAGTHGYTF.

The V call is TRBV29-1, the J call TRBJ1-5, with D perhaps matching TRBD1 (6 bases). The CDR3 is made up of 13 amino acids. Germline CDR1 SQVTM, CDR2 ANQGSEA. V was trimmed by 5 bases and J by 4 bases, leaving 12 bases between them. CDR3 sequence reads: CSVKQGTNQPQHF. CDR3 DNA sequence: TGCAGCGTTAAACAGGGTACGAATCAGCCCCAGCATTTT.